One and the same sample provided the 17 T cell receptor beta chains below, sequenced in a study of control samples from healthy donors and cancer patients. Clones were sequenced by immunoSEQ multiplex PCR, and TCRdb holds only the in-frame ones, with some missing. The sample holds fewer than 200,000 clones; over 90% are singletons and the top ten take 1%. The sample consisted of blood. The source is a woman aged 30 to 39 in good health.

The chain combines TRBV7-9 with TRBJ1-1; D not certain. Germline V gene sequence: CDR1 SEHNR, CDR2 FQNEAQ (reference sequence). The CDR3 runs to 12 residues. V was trimmed by 4 bases and J by 6 bases, leaving 9 bases between them. The CDR3 DNA reads as TGTGCCAGCAGCTCAACAGCGGCTGAAGCTTTCTTT. This sequence encodes CASSSTAAEAFF. Variable domain in full (rest from reference TRBV7-9 and TRBJ1-1): DTGVSQNPRHKITKRGQNVTFRCDPISEHNRLYWYRQTLGQGPEFLTYFQNEAQLEKSRLLSDRFSAERPKGSFSTLEIQRTEQGDSAMYLCASSSTAAEAFFGQGTRLTVV.

The CDR3 reads CSASQDRNTEAFF. CDR3 DNA: TGCAGTGCTAGTCAAGACCGGAACACTGAAGCTTTCTTT. V usage is TRBV20-1 and J usage is TRBJ1-1; no firm D call. Looked up from germline, CDR1 is DFQATT and CDR2 is SNEGSKA (reference sequence). The CDR3 extends over 13 amino acids. V gave up 3 bases and J gave up 1 base, with 9 bases separating them.

The rearrangement joins TRBV6-5 to TRBJ2-7; D is unresolved. Germline loops: CDR1 MNHEY, CDR2 SVGAGI. CDR3 length equals 13 residues. With 7 bases removed from V and 3 bases from J, the gap between germline ends came to 13 bases. The CDR3 loop reads CASKTELNYEQYF. The DNA of the CDR3 is TGTGCCAGCAAAACGGAACTGAACTACGAGCAGTACTTC.

The chain combines TRBV27 with TRBJ2-6; D is possibly TRBD1 (5 bases). The germline V gene encodes CDR1 MNHEY and CDR2 SMNVEV (reference sequence). The CDR3 sequence is 16 residues long. V lost 6 bases and J 0 bases, leaving 12 bases between the germline ends. CDR3 sequence (DNA): TGTGCCAGCAGCCGGACACAGCCCTCTGGGGCCAACGTCCTGACTTTC. Amino acids: CASSRTQPSGANVLTF.

This sequence joins TRBV12-3 or TRBV12-4 and TRBJ1-2; 9 positions agree with TRBD1. The CDR3 runs to 13 residues. The V gene end was trimmed by 3 bases and the J gene end by 5 bases; junction bases not matched to a gene: 1. CDR3 protein: CASSFGTGYGYTF. The CDR3 DNA reads as TGTGCCAGCAGTTTCGGGACAGGGTATGGCTACACCTTC.

This rearrangement joins TRBV30 to TRBJ1-3; unclear D gene. From germline, CDR1 is GTSNPN and CDR2 SVGIG (reference sequence). This CDR3 is 13 amino acids long. Deletions cut 1 base from V and 1 base from J, with 5 bases between. CDR3 protein: CAWSGDSGNTIYF. CDR3 DNA sequence: TGTGCCTGGAGTGGAGATTCTGGAAACACCATATATTTT.

The chain couples TRBV9 to TRBJ1-1; D is unclear. Germline V gene lookup returns CDR1 SGDLS and CDR2 YYNGEE. V dropped 0 bases and J dropped 1 base, with 7 bases sitting between them. The CDR3 runs to 14 residues. CDR3 coding DNA: TGTGCCAGCAGCGTAGCCGGGTCGAACACTGAAGCTTTCTTT. It yields the protein CASSVAGSNTEAFF.

This chain connects TRBV9 to TRBJ1-1, with D possibly matching TRBD1 (5 bases). V shed 4 bases and J shed 5 bases, with 6 bases lying between them. From germline, CDR1 is SGDLS and CDR2 YYNGEE. The CDR3 is 11 amino acids. The CDR3 loop reads CASSSGTEAFF. As DNA, the CDR3 is TGTGCCAGCAGCTCAGGGACTGAAGCTTTCTTT.

This chain connects TRBV7-6 to TRBJ2-1; no clear D. This CDR3 spans 16 amino acids. Germline values: CDR1 SGHVS, CDR2 FNYEAQ. V was trimmed by 5 bases and J by 5 bases, leaving 19 bases between them. CDR3 protein: CASSPLGGEWDNEQFF. CDR3 DNA: TGTGCCAGCAGCCCTCTAGGCGGAGAGTGGGACAATGAGCAGTTCTTC.

V is TRBV5-6 and J is TRBJ1-1, with TRBD1 identical over 8 bases. The CDR3 sequence is 15 residues long. Germline CDR1 SGHDT, CDR2 YYEEEE. V dropped 3 bases and J dropped 1; count of bases not matched to a gene: 5. This chain's CDR3 is CASSSWDRRNTEAFF. The CDR3 bases are TGTGCCAGCAGCTCCTGGGACAGGCGGAACACTGAAGCTTTCTTT.

This clone has a single count. The chain combines TRBV7-8 with TRBJ1-3; D call uncertain. Trimming pared 5 bases from V and 1 base from J, leaving 15 bases between. The CDR3 sequence is 16 residues long. CDR1 SGHVS and CDR2 FQNEAQ come from the germline V gene. DNA for the CDR3: TGTGCCAGCAGCCCCTGGTCGCTACGGTCTGGAAACACCATATATTTT. This codes for CASSPWSLRSGNTIYF.

As DNA, the CDR3 is TGTGCCAGCAGTGAATCGTTGGCGGGAGGCCGGGTGCCCTACGAGCAGTACTTC. Amino acid sequence: CASSESLAGGRVPYEQYF. The rearrangement links TRBV6-1 to TRBJ2-7; the match to TRBD2 covers 8 bases. Germline CDR1 is MNHNS and CDR2 is SASEGT. This CDR3 spans 18 amino acids. V shed 2 bases, J shed 2 bases, and the junction held 14 bases outside the gene matches.

This chain connects TRBV10-3 to TRBJ2-7; a possible D gene is TRBD2 (5 bases). This CDR3 is built from 14 residues. V lost 2 bases to trimming and J lost 4 bases, with 12 bases between them. Germline CDR1 ENHRY, CDR2 SYGVKD. The CDR3 DNA reads TGTGCCATCAGTGAGGATGTGGGAGAGTACGAGCAGTACTTC. It encodes CAISEDVGEYEQYF.

The chain combines TRBV28 with TRBJ2-5; D possibly matches TRBD1 or TRBD2 (5 bases each). The ends were cut back, 6 bases at V and 1 base at J, with 12 bases in the middle. Germline values: CDR1 MDHEN, CDR2 SYDVKM. The CDR3 length is 14 residues. CDR3 protein: CASRPGRTQETQYF. In DNA, the CDR3 is TGTGCCAGCAGGCCGGGACGTACCCAAGAGACCCAGTACTTC.

The DNA of the CDR3 is TGTGCCAGCATCCAAGTGAGCTCCTATAATTCACCCCTCCACTTT. It specifies CASIQVSSYNSPLHF. The chain has TRBV7-3 and TRBJ1-6; no clear D. Deletions cut 7 bases from V and 0 bases from J, with 10 bases between. This CDR3 is built from 15 residues. Germline V gene lookup returns CDR1 SGHTA and CDR2 FQGTGA. Supplemented by reference TRBV7-3 and TRBJ1-6, the full variable domain reads GAGVSQTPSNKVTEKGKYVELRCDPISGHTALYWYRQSLGQGPEFLIYFQGTGAADDSGLPNDRFFAVRPEGSVSTLKIQRTERGDSAVYLCASIQVSSYNSPLHFGNGTRLTVT.

This clone showed up just once. This chain joins TRBV6-6 and TRBJ1-2; 8 nucleotides align to TRBD1. J gave up 7 bases and V 3 bases, and 13 bases lay outside the gene matches. The germline CDR1 and CDR2 sequences are MNHNY and SVGAGI (reference sequence). The CDR3 has 16 amino acids. The CDR3 loop is CASSYQSLDREGGYTF. DNA for the CDR3: TGTGCCAGCAGTTATCAATCTTTGGACAGGGAGGGTGGCTACACCTTC.

The chain recombines TRBV3-1 (or the pseudogene TRBV3-2) with TRBJ2-1; 14 bases are shared with TRBD2. V lost 1 base, J lost 0 bases, and 2 bases stayed unmatched. The CDR3 totals 18 residues. Per germline, CDR1 LGHDT and CDR2 YNNKEL (reference sequence). The CDR3 protein is CASSQGGTSGGSYNEQFF. The CDR3 DNA reads as TGTGCCAGCAGCCAAGGAGGGACTAGCGGGGGCTCCTACAATGAGCAGTTCTTC.